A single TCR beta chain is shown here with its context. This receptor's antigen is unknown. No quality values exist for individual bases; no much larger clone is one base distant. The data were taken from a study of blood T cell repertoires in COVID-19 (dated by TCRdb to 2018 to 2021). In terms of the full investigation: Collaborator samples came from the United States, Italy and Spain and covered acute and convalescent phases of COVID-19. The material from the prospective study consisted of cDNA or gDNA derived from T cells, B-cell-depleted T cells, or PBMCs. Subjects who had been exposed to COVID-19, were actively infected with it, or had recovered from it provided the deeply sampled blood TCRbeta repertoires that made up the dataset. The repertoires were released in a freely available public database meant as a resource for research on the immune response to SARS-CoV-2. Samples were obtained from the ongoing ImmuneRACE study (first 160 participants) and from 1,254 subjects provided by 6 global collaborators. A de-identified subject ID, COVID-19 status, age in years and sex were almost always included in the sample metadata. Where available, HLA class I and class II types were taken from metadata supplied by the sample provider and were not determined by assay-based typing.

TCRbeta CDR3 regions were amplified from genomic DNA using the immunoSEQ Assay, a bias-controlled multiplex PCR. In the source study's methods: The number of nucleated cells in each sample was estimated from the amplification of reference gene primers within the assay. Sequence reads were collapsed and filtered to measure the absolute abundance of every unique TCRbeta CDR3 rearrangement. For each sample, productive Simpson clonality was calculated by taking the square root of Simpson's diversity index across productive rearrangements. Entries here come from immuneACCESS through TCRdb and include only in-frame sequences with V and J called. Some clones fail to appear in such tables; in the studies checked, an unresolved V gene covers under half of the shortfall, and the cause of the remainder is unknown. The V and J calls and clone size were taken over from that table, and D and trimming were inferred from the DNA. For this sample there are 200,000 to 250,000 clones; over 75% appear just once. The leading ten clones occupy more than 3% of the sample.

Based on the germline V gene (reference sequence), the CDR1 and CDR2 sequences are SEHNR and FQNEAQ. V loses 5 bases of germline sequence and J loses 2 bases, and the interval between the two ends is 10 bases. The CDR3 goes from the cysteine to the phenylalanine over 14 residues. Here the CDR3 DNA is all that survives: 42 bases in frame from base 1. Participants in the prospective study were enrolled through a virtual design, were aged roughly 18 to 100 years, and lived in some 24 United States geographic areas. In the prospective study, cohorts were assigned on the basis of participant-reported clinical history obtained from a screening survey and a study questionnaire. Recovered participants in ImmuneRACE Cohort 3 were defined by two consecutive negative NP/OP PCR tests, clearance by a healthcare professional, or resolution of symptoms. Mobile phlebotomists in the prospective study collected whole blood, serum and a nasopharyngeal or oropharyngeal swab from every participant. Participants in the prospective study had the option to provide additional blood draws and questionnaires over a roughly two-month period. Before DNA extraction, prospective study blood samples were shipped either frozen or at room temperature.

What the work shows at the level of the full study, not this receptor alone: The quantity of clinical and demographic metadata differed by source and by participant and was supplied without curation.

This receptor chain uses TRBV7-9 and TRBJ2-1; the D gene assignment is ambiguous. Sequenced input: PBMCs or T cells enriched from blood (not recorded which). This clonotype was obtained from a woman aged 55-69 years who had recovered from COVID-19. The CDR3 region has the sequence CASSAGTAYNEQFF. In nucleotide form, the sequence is TGTGCCAGCAGCGCCGGAACAGCCTACAATGAGCAGTTCTTC.